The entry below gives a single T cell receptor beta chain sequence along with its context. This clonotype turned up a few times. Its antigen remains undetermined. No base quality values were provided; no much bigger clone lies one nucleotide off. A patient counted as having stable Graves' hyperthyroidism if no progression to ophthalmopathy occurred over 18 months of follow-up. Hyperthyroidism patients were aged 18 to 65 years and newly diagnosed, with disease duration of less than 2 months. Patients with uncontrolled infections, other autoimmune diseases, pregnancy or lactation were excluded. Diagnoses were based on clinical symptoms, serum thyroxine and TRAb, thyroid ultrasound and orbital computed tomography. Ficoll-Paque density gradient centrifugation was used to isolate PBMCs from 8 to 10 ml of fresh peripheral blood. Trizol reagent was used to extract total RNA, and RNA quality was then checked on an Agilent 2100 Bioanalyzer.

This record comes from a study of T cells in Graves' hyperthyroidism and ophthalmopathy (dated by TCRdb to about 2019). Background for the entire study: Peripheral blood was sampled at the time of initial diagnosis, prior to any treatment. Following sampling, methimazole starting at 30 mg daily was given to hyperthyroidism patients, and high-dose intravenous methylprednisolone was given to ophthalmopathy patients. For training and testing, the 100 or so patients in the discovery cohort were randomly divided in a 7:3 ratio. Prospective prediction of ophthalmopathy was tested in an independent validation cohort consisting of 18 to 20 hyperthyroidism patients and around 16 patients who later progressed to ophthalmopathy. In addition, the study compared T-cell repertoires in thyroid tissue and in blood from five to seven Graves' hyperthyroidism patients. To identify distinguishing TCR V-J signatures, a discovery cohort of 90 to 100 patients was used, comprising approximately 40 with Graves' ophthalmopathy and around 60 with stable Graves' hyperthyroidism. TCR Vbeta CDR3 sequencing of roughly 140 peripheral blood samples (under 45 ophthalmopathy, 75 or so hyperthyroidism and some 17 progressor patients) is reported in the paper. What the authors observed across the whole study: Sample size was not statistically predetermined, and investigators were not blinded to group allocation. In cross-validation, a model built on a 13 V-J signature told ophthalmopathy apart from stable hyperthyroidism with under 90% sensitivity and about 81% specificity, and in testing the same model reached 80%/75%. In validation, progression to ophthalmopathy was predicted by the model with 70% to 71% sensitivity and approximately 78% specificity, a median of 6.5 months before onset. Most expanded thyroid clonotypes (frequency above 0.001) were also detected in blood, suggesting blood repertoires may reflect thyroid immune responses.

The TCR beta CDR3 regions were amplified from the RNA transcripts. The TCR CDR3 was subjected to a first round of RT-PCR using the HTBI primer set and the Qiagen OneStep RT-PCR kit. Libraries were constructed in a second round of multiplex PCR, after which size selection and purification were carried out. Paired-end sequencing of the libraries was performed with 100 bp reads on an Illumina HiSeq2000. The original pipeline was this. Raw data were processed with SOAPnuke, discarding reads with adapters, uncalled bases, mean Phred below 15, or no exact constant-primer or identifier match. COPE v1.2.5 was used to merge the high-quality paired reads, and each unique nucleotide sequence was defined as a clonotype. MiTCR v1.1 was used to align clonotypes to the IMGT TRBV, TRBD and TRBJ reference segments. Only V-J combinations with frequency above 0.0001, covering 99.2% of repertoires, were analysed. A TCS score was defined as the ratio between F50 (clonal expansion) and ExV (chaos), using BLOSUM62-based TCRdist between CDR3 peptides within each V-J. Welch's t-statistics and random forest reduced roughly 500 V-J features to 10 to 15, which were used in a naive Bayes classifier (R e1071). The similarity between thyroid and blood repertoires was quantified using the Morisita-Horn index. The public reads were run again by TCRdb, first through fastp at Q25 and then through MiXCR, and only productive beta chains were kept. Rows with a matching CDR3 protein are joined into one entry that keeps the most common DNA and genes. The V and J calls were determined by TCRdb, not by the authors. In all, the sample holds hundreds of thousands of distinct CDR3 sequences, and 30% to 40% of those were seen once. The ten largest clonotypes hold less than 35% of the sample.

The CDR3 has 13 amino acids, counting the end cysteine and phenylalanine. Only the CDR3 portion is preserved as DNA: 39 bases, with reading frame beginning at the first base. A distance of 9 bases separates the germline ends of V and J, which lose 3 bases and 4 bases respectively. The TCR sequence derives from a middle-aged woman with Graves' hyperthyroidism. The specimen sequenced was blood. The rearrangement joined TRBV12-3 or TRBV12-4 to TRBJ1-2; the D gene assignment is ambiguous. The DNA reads TGTGCCAGCAGTTTTGGGTTAGGCTATGGCTACACCTTC. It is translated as CASSFGLGYGYTF.